What follows are 7 T cell receptor beta chains derived from one specimen sequenced in a study of T cell responses to AZD1222 COVID-19 vaccine. Some clones are missing from TCRdb's copy, which holds only in-frame ones; the method was immunoSEQ multiplex PCR. This table holds about 35,000 clones, 86% found once. This material consisted of peripheral blood, taken on day 0 of AZD1222 vaccination. Receptors were obtained from an adult in good health.

The chain recombines TRBV4-2 with TRBJ1-5; no firm D call. The germline V gene encodes CDR1 LGHNA and CDR2 YNFKEQ. V was cut by 0 bases and J by 1 base, with 13 bases left in between. The CDR3 runs 17 residues. CDR3 amino acids: CASSQEWASLSNQPQHF. In DNA form, the CDR3 reads TGTGCCAGCAGCCAAGAGTGGGCCAGTCTCAGCAATCAGCCCCAGCATTTT.

The sample holds one count of this clone. The chain employs TRBV27 and TRBJ1-5, with unresolved D. The ends were cut back, 4 bases at V and 4 bases at J, with 14 bases in the middle. Germline CDR1 is MNHEY and CDR2 is SMNVEV (reference sequence). The CDR3 sequence is 15 residues long. The CDR3 here is CASSSAQVGNQPQHF. The CDR3 DNA is TGTGCCAGCAGTTCGGCCCAGGTCGGGAATCAGCCCCAGCATTTT.

CDR3 in amino acids: CAWTKGSGQPQHF. The DNA of the CDR3 is TGTGCCTGGACGAAGGGGTCGGGTCAGCCCCAGCATTTT. The chain is built from TRBV30 and TRBJ1-5; possibly TRBD1 for D (5 bases). The CDR3 is 13 residues long. Deletions cut 4 bases from V and 6 bases from J, with 13 bases between. In germline, CDR1 is GTSNPN, CDR2 SVGIG (reference sequence).

The chain recombines TRBV4-2 with TRBJ1-5; D unresolved. The V gene's germline CDR1 is LGHNA and CDR2 YNFKEQ. Deletions cut 1 base from V and 5 bases from J, with 9 bases between. CDR3 length: 14 residues. CDR3 loop: CASSQGSPHQPQHF. The CDR3 DNA sequence: TGTGCCAGCAGCCAAGGGAGTCCCCATCAGCCCCAGCATTTT.

This chain uses TRBV9 with TRBJ2-5; D remains unclear. CDR1 and CDR2 (germline): SGDLS, YYNGEE. The V end lost 4 bases, the J end lost 3 bases, and 13 bases lay between the germline ends. The CDR3 consists of 14 residues. CDR3 in amino acids: CASSPPMAEETQYF. In DNA form, the CDR3 reads TGTGCCAGCAGCCCCCCTATGGCTGAAGAGACCCAGTACTTC.

In its sample, this clone was seen once. The chain recombines TRBV28 with TRBJ2-1; TRBD2 agrees at 10 bases. This CDR3 is 15 amino acids long. V lost 5 bases, J lost 8 bases, and 9 bases stayed unmatched. From germline, CDR1 is MDHEN and CDR2 SYDVKM. Written as DNA, the CDR3 is TGTGCCAGCAGTCTAAGCGGAGCGGGAGGGTATGAGCAGTTCTTC. Its translation is CASSLSGAGGYEQFF.

CDR3 region: CASSQEGRLASNEQFF. CDR3 coding DNA: TGTGCCAGCAGCCAAGAAGGTCGACTAGCCAGCAATGAGCAGTTCTTC. This rearrangement joins TRBV3-1 (or the pseudogene TRBV3-2) to TRBJ2-1, with 7 bases lining up with TRBD2. With V trimmed by 0 bases and J by 6 bases, 8 bases remained unmatched. Germline V gene lookup returns CDR1 LGHDT and CDR2 YNNKEL (reference sequence). The CDR3 contains 16 residues.